These T cell receptor beta chains were read from a single sample in a study of PD-L1 blockade in urothelial cancer. Using immunoSEQ multiplex PCR, the repertoire was profiled, and TCRdb retains in-frame clones only, with some absent. The top ten clones hold 8% to 10% of a sample with under 90,000 clones, roughly 90% of them seen once. The sequenced sample was PBMCs, obtained around atezolizumab (anti-PD-L1) treatment. Receptor source: a man aged 55-75 years with urothelial cancer. Each CDR3 is given with its conserved first and last residue. The order of the fields is D gene, clone size, J gene, V gene, CDR3 protein, CDR3 DNA. The D gene is left open where the match is weak. Clone size, where shown, is once, few, many, or a class for clones that have expanded.

d_call: .; clone_size: .; j_call: TRBJ1-3; v_call: TRBV4-3; cdr3_aa: CASSPEGVLSGNTIYF; cdr3_nt: TGCGCCAGCAGCCCCGAGGGGGTCCTCTCTGGAAACACCATATATTTT
d_call: TRBD2; clone_size: .; j_call: TRBJ2-1; v_call: TRBV11-2; cdr3_aa: CASSPGGSGSDEQFF; cdr3_nt: TGTGCCAGCAGTCCCGGAGGTAGCGGGAGCGATGAGCAGTTCTTC
d_call: .; clone_size: .; j_call: TRBJ1-4; v_call: TRBV7-8; cdr3_aa: CASSLGGPNEKLFF; cdr3_nt: TGTGCCAGCAGCTTAGGGGGCCCTAATGAAAAACTGTTTTTT
d_call: .; clone_size: .; j_call: TRBJ2-7; v_call: TRBV7-8; cdr3_aa: CASSFSGWVESSYEQYF; cdr3_nt: TGTGCCAGCAGCTTCAGCGGTTGGGTCGAGAGCTCCTACGAGCAGTACTTC
d_call: .; clone_size: .; j_call: TRBJ2-7; v_call: TRBV7-9; cdr3_aa: CASSSRTGPAAPTYEQYF; cdr3_nt: TGTGCCAGCAGCTCCCGCACAGGGCCGGCCGCCCCTACCTACGAGCAGTACTTC
d_call: .; clone_size: .; j_call: TRBJ1-5; v_call: TRBV9; cdr3_aa: CASSAAPGHGRAQPQHF; cdr3_nt: TGTGCCAGCAGCGCCGCCCCGGGACACGGGCGGGCCCAGCCCCAGCATTTT
d_call: TRBD2; clone_size: .; j_call: TRBJ2-1; v_call: TRBV6-4; cdr3_aa: CASSATSGRYNEQFF; cdr3_nt: TGTGCCAGCAGTGCAACTAGCGGCAGATACAATGAGCAGTTCTTC
d_call: TRBD1; clone_size: few; j_call: TRBJ1-1; v_call: TRBV14; cdr3_aa: CASSQFEGTGLMNTEAFF; cdr3_nt: TGTGCCAGCAGCCAATTCGAGGGGACAGGTCTTATGAACACTGAAGCTTTCTTT
d_call: .; clone_size: .; j_call: TRBJ2-1; v_call: TRBV9; cdr3_aa: CASSVGWGAGNEQFF; cdr3_nt: TGTGCCAGCAGCGTAGGCTGGGGAGCTGGCAATGAGCAGTTCTTC
d_call: TRBD2; clone_size: .; j_call: TRBJ2-1; v_call: TRBV6-4; cdr3_aa: CASSAKTSGEQFF; cdr3_nt: TGTGCCAGCAGTGCCAAAACTAGCGGAGAGCAGTTCTTC